This TCR beta chain was found in a study of cytomegalovirus exposure and HLA in healthy donors. Findings and caveats of the study: Later findings reportedly placed an Asian-associated ancestry cluster below the roughly 700-donor mean for N-insertions. Clonal expansion was found to be greater in HLA-associated TCR beta chains than in equally common others in a later analysis. Presence/absence analyses assumed roughly uniform sequencing depth across donors.

PCR involved 60 Vbeta and 13 Jbeta primers. Some clones are missing from TCRdb's copy, which holds only in-frame ones; the method was immunoSEQ multiplex PCR. The sample yields under 150,000 clones, 70% to 80% seen once. This clone has only one observation. The antigen is not known. The CDR3 extends over 15 amino acids. In germline, CDR1 is MNHEY, CDR2 SMNVEV (reference sequence). Trimming shortened V by 5 bases and J by 0 bases, and 11 bases separated the two germline ends. The V and J genes are TRBV27 and TRBJ1-5, with a possible D match to TRBD1 (5 bases). Material for sequencing was PBMCs. The source of this sequence is a woman in her sixties in good health and CMV-seropositive. As DNA, the CDR3 is TGTGCCAGCAGTATAGACAGATATAGCAATCAGCCCCAGCATTTT. Amino acids: CASSIDRYSNQPQHF.